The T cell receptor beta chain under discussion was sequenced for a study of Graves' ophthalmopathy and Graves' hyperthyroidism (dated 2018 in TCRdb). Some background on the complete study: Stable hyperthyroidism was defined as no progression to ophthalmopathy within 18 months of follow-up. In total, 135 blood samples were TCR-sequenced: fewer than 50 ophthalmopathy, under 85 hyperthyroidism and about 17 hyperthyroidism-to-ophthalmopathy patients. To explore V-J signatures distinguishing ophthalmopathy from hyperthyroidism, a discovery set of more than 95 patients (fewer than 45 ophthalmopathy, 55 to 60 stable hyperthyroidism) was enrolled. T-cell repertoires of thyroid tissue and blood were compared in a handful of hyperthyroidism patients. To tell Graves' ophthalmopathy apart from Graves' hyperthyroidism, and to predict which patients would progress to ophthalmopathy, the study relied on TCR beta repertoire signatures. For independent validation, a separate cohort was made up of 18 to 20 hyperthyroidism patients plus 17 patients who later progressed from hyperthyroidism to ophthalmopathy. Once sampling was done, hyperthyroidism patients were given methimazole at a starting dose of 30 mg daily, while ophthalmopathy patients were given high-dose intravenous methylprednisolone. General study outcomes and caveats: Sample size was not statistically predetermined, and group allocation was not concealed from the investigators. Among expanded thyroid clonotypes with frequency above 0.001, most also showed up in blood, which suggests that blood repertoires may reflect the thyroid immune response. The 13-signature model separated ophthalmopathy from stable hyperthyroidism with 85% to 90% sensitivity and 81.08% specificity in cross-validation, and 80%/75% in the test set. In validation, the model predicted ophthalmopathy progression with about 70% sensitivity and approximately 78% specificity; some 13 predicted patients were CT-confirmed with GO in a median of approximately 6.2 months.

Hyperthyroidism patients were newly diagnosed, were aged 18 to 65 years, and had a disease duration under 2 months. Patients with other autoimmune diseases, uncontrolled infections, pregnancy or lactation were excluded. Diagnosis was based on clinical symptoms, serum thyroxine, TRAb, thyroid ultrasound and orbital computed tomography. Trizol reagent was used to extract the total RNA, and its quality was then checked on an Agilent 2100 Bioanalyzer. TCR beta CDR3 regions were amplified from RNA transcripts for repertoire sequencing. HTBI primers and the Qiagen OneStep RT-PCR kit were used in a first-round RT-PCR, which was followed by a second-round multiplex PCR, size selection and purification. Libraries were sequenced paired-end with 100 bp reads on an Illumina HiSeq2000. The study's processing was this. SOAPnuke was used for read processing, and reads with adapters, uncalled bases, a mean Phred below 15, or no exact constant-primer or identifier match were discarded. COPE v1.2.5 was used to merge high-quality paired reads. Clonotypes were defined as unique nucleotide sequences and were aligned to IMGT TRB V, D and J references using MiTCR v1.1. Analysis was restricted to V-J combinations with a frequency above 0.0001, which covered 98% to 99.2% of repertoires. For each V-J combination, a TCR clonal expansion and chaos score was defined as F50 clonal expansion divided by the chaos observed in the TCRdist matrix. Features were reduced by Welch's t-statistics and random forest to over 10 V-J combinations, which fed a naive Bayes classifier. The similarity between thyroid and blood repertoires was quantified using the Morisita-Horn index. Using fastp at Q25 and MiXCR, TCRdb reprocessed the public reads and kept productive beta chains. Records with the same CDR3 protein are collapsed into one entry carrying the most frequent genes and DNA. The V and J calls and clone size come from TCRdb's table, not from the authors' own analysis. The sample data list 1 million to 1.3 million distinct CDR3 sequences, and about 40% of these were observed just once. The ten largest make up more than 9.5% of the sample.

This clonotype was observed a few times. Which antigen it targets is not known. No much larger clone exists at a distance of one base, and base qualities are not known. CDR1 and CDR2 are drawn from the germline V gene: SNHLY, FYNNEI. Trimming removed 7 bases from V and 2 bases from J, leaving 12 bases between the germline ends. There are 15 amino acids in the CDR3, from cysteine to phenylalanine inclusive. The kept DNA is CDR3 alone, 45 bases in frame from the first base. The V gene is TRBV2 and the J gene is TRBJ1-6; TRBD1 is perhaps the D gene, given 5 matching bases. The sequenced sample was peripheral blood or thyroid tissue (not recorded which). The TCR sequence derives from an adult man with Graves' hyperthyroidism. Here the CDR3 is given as CASTTTDTYNSPLHF. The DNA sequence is TGTGCCAGCACCACGACGGACACCTATAATTCACCCCTCCACTTT. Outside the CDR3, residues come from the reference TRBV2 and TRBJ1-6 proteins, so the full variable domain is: EPEVTQTPSHQVTQMGQEVILRCVPISNHLYFYWYRQILGQKVEFLVSFYNNEISEKSEIFDDQFSVERPDGSNFTLKIRSTKLEDSAMYFCASTTTDTYNSPLHFGNGTRLTVT.